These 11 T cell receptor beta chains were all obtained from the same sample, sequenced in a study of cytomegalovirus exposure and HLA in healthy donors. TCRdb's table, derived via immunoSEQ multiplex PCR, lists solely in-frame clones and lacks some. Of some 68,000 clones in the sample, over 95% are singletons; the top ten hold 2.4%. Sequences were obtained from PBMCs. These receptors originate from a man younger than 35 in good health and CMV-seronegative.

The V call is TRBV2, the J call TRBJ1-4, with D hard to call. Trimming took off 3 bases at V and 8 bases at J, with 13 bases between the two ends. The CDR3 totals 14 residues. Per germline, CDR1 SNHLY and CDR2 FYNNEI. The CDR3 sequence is CASSEGQLGEKLFF. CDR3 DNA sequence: TGTGCCAGCAGTGAGGGTCAGCTCGGGGAAAAACTGTTTTTT.

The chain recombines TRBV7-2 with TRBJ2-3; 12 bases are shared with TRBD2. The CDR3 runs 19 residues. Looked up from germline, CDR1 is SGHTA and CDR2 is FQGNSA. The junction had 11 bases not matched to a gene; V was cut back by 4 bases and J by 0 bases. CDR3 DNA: TGTGCCAGCAGCTCCGGGACTAGCGGGTTTTTTCCTAGCACAGATACGCAGTATTTT. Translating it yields CASSSGTSGFFPSTDTQYF.

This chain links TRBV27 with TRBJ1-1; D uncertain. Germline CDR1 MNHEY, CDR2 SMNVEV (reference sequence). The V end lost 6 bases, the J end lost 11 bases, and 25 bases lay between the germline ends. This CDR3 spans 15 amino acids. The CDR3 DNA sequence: TGTGCCAGCAGCTCCCCCTCCGGGGTGGGAATGGCGGCTTTCTTT. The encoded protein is CASSSPSGVGMAAFF.

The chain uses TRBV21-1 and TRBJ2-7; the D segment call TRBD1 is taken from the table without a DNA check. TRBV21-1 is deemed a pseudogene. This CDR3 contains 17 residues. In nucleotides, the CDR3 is TGTGCCAGCAGCAAAGCGCTTGGGACAGGGATACCCTACGAGCAGTACTTC. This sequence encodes CASSKALGTGIPYEQYF.

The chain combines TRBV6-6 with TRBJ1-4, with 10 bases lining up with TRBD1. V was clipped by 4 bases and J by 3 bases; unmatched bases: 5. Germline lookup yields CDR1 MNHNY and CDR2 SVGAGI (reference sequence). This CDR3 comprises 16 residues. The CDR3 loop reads CASSSDRGQSNEKLFF. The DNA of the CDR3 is TGTGCCAGCAGTTCAGACAGGGGGCAATCTAATGAAAAACTGTTTTTT.

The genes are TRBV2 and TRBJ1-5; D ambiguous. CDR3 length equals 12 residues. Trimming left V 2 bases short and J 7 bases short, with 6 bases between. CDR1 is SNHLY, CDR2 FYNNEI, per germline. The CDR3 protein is CASSEMRQPQHF. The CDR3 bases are TGTGCCAGCAGTGAAATGAGGCAGCCCCAGCATTTT.

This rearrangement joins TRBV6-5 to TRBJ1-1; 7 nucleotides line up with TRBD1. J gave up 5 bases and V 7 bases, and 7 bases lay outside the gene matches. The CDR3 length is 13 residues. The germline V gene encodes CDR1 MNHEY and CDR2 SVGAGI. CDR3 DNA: TGTGCCAGCAACAGACAGGGTCGGACTGAAGCTTTCTTT. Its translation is CASNRQGRTEAFF.

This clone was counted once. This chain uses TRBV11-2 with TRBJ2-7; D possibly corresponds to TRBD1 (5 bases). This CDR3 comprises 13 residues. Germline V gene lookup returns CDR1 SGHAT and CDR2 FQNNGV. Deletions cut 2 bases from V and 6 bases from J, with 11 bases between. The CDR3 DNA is TGTGCCAGCAGCTTACTGAGACAGTCCGAGCAGTACTTC. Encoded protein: CASSLLRQSEQYF.

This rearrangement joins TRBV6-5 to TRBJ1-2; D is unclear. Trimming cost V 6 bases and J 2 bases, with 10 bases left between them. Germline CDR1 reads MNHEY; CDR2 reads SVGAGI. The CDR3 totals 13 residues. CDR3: CASSQEGNYGYTF. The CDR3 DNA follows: TGTGCCAGCAGCCAGGAAGGCAACTATGGCTACACCTTC.

As DNA, the CDR3 is TGTGCCAGTACTTGGACAGGGGTGGGGGCTGAAGCTTTCTTT. This gives the protein CASTWTGVGAEAFF. The rearrangement links TRBV19 to TRBJ1-1, with 9 nucleotides matching TRBD1. CDR1 is LNHDA, CDR2 SQIVND, per germline (reference sequence). V shed 7 bases and J 6 bases; nucleotides not matched to a gene: 9. CDR3 length: 14 amino acids. The full variable domain, rest sourced from reference TRBV19 and TRBJ1-1, is DGGITQSPKYLFRKEGQNVTLSCEQNLNHDAMYWYRQDPGQGLRLIYYSQIVNDFQKGDIAEGYSVSREKKESFPLTVTSAQKNPTAFYLCASTWTGVGAEAFFGQGTRLTVV.

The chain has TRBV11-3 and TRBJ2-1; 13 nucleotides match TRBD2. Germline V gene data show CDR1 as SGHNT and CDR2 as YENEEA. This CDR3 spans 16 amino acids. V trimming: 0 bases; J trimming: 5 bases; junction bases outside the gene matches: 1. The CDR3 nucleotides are TGTGCCAGCAGCTTAGAAGGACTAGCGGGGGACAATGAGCAGTTCTTC. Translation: CASSLEGLAGDNEQFF. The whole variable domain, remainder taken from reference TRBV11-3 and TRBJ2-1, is EAGVVQSPRYKIIEKKQPVAFWCNPISGHNTLYWYLQNLGQGPELLIRYENEEAVDDSQLPKDRFSAERLKGVDSTLKIQPAELGDSAVYLCASSLEGLAGDNEQFFGPGTRLTVL.